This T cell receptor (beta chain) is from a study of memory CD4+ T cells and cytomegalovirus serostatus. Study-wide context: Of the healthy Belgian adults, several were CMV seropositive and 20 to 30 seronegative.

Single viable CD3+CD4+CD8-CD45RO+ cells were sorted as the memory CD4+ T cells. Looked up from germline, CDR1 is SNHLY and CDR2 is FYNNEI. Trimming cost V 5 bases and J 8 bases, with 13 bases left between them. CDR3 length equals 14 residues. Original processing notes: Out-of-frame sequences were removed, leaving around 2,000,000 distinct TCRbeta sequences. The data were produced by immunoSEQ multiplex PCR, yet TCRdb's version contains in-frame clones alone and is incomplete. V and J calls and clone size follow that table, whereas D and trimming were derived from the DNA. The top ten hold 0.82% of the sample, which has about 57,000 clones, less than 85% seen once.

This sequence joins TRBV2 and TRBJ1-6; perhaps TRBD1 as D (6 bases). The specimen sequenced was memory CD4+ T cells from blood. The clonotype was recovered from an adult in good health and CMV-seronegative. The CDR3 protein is CASSRRGDDSPLHF. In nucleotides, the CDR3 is TGTGCCAGCAGTCGAAGGGGGGATGATTCACCCCTCCACTTT. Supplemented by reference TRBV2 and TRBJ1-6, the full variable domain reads EPEVTQTPSHQVTQMGQEVILRCVPISNHLYFYWYRQILGQKVEFLVSFYNNEISEKSEIFDDQFSVERPDGSNFTLKIRSTKLEDSAMYFCASSRRGDDSPLHFGNGTRLTVT.